The 9 T cell receptor beta chains below come from one sample, sequenced in a study of T-cell memory formation after mild COVID-19. TCRdb reprocessed the 5' RACE reads with MiXCR, giving one entry per CDR3 protein. The data hold approximately 260,000 distinct CDR3 sequences, with about a sixth observed a single time. Sequenced: PBMCs or a T cell subset sorted from them (not recorded which). The receptors come from a man between 18 and 29 years old who had mild COVID-19 (a few samples of this study predate the infection). Cell type and time point are not known.

A few counts support this clonotype. V and J are TRBV12-3 or TRBV12-4 and TRBJ2-7, with D uncertain. The CDR3 is 13 amino acids. V was trimmed by 6 bases and J by 4 bases, leaving 13 bases between them. The CDR3 coding sequence is TGTGCCAGCAGCCGGACCCTTCCTTACGAGCAGTACTTC. Protein sequence: CASSRTLPYEQYF.

This clonotype was seen a handful of times. The CDR3 sequence is CASSWGTADTQYF. CDR3 sequence (DNA): TGTGCCAGCAGCTGGGGGACAGCGGATACGCAGTATTTT. The gene calls are TRBV7-9 and TRBJ2-3; TRBD1 matches at 7 bases. The V and J ends lost 4 bases and 6 bases, in that order; junction bases with no gene match: 4. The CDR3 consists of 13 residues. Per the germline V gene, CDR1 is SEHNR and CDR2 is FQNEAQ (reference sequence). Full variable domain (rest looked up from reference TRBV7-9 and TRBJ2-3): DTGVSQNPRHKITKRGQNVTFRCDPISEHNRLYWYRQTLGQGPEFLTYFQNEAQLEKSRLLSDRFSAERPKGSFSTLEIQRTEQGDSAMYLCASSWGTADTQYFGPGTRLTVL.

This clonotype was counted at least ten times. J is TRBJ1-1 and V is TRBV12-3 or TRBV12-4; maybe TRBD1 (5 bases). With 1 base removed from V and 1 base from J, the gap between germline ends came to 22 bases. CDR3 length equals 19 residues. The CDR3 coding sequence is TGTGCCAGCAGTTTAGGCCCCAGGGTGTCTATGGCTCGGAACACTGAAGCTTTCTTT. Translation gives CASSLGPRVSMARNTEAFF.

This clonotype was counted between two and nine times. The chain links TRBV27 to TRBJ2-3, with a weak D call TRBD2 (5 bases). The CDR3 contains 14 residues. Per germline, CDR1 MNHEY and CDR2 SMNVEV (reference sequence). Deletions cut 5 bases from V and 4 bases from J, with 13 bases between. The chain's CDR3 is CASSPGLSPDTQYF. The DNA for the CDR3 is TGTGCCAGCAGTCCTGGACTCAGCCCAGATACGCAGTATTTT.

In this sample, this clonotype turned up a few times. The chain links TRBV7-2 to TRBJ2-3; 12 bases line up with TRBD2. V lost 4 bases and J lost 6; bases outside the gene matches: 8. Germline assignment: CDR1 SGHTA and CDR2 FQGNSA. CDR3 length: 16 amino acids. CDR3 sequence reads: CASSSSTSGGTDTQYF. The CDR3 coding sequence is TGTGCCAGCAGCTCGTCCACTAGCGGGGGGACGGATACGCAGTATTTT.

Ten or more counts support this clonotype. J is TRBJ2-1 and V is TRBV5-5; 9 bases are a match to TRBD2. This CDR3 has 13 residues. The J segment lost 14 bases and the V segment lost 2 bases, leaving 8 bases of the junction unmatched. Germline-derived CDR1 and CDR2 are SGHKS and YYEKEE (reference sequence). CDR3 in amino acids: CASSFLAGGPEFF. DNA for the CDR3: TGTGCCAGCAGCTTTCTTGCGGGGGGGCCGGAGTTCTTC.

The chain recombines TRBV6-2 or TRBV6-3 with TRBJ2-7; D call uncertain. Germline CDR1 reads MNHEY; CDR2 reads SVGEGT. The CDR3 has 11 amino acids. Trimming took off 7 bases at V and 5 bases at J, with 9 bases between the two ends. The CDR3 region is CASKRVDEQYF. The CDR3 DNA follows: TGTGCCAGCAAAAGGGTCGACGAGCAGTACTTC.

The V call is TRBV4-1, the J call TRBJ1-5; no firm D call. Looked up from germline, CDR1 is MGHRA and CDR2 is YSYEKL. Trimming shortened V by 2 bases and J by 2 bases, and 10 bases separated the two germline ends. This CDR3 has 15 amino acids. The CDR3 protein is CASSQTAGGNQPQHF. CDR3 DNA sequence: TGCGCCAGCAGCCAAACGGCGGGCGGCAATCAGCCCCAGCATTTT.

This clonotype was observed at least ten times. The gene calls are TRBV11-2 and TRBJ2-1, with TRBD1 matching 7 bases. CDR3 length: 15 amino acids. Unmatched junction bases numbered 3, after V lost 0 bases and J lost 4 bases. In germline, CDR1 is SGHAT, CDR2 FQNNGV. This chain's CDR3 is CASSLDRTGYNEQFF. The CDR3 bases are TGTGCCAGCAGCTTAGATAGGACAGGATACAATGAGCAGTTCTTC.